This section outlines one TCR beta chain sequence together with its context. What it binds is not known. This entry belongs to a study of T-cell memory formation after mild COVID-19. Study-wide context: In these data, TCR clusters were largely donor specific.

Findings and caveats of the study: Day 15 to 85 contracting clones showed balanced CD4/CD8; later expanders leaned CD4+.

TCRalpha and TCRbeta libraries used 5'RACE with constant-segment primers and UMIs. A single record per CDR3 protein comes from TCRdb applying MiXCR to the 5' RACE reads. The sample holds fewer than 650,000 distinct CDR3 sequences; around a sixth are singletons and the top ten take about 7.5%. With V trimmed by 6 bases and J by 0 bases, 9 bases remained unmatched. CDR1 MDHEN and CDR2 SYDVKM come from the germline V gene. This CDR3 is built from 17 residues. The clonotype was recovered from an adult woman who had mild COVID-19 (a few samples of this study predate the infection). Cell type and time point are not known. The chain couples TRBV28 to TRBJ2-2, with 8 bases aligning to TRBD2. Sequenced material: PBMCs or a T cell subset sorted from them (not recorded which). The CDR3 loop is CASRESGGRPNTGELFF. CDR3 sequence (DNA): TGTGCCAGCAGGGAGTCTGGCGGGAGGCCGAACACCGGGGAGCTGTTTTTT.